This is a list of T cell receptor beta chains from one sample in a study of T cell changes during pregnancy in multiple sclerosis. Using immunoSEQ multiplex PCR, the repertoire was profiled, and TCRdb retains in-frame clones only, with some absent. Found here are 84,000 or so clones, over 90% of them singletons; the top ten hold 2.5%. The starting material was peripheral blood, obtained in the third trimester of pregnancy. Receptors originate from a female donor with multiple sclerosis, enrolled in a pregnancy study. Each CDR3 is given with its conserved first and last residue. Each record gives: J gene, V gene, CDR3 protein.

TRBJ2-1	TRBV29-1	CSVALPSYNEQFF
TRBJ2-1	TRBV11-3	CASSPNPAGGSYNEQFF
TRBJ1-1	TRBV29-1	CSVEVTGSTEAFF
TRBJ1-2	TRBV7-3	CASSPRTGYGYTF
TRBJ1-5	TRBV6-1	CASSGPGWNQPQHF
TRBJ2-7	TRBV9	CASSPRGGYEQYF
TRBJ1-1	TRBV18	CASSSGLSNTEAFF
TRBJ2-7	TRBV27	CASSFSGLAAYEQYF
TRBJ1-4	TRBV13	CASSLAGGAEKLFF
TRBJ2-7	TRBV4-1	CASSEGGLGEQYF
TRBJ1-5	TRBV6-1	CASSERGGPSNQPQHF
TRBJ2-4	TRBV14	CASSQVDVRGGVKIAKNIQYF
TRBJ1-6	TRBV18	CASSLGGGPNSPLHF
TRBJ2-5	TRBV15	CATSRAGTGEETQYF
TRBJ2-1	TRBV19	CASSIEAGTRTDNEQFF